A selection of T cell receptor beta chains follows, all from one sample in a study of GPR56 and killer-like receptors on CD4 memory cells. TCRdb re-called the reads; every CDR3 protein appears as one record, without DNA. The sample spans more than 3,000 distinct CDR3 sequences; the ten largest clones claim 4.5% to 5.5%. The sequenced sample was memory CD4+ T cells from blood. The receptors shown here come from a human donor in good health. The CDR3 runs from the conserved cysteine through the conserved F or W. The order of the fields is V gene, clone size, J gene, CDR3 length, CDR3 protein. The size of a clone is reported for some rows only, either as once, few or many, or as a class for expanded clones.

TRBV19	medium-sized	TRBJ2-2	20	CASSIEAGGLAGGRAGELFF
TRBV10-3	.	TRBJ2-3	18	CAISDPTRGGGYTDTQYF
TRBV6-2/TRBV6-3	large	TRBJ2-5	18	CASSYPMGLAGDQETQYF
TRBV9	.	TRBJ1-1	12	CASSPPNTEAFF
TRBV7-9	.	TRBJ1-6	14	CASSLSIPDSPLHF
TRBV7-3	.	TRBJ2-3	15	CASSQVAGGVHTQYF
TRBV6-1	medium-sized	TRBJ2-7	16	CASSEAGQGYTYEQYF
TRBV6-5	medium-sized	TRBJ2-5	15	CAATKTGLADGSQYF
TRBV6-2/TRBV6-3	medium-sized	TRBJ2-7	13	CASRWGGRHEQYF
TRBV7-2	.	TRBJ1-2	15	CASSPDGVRRTSYTF
TRBV12-3/TRBV12-4	medium-sized	TRBJ1-2	14	CASSRQGFDYGYTF
TRBV6-1	.	TRBJ2-2	20	CASSPGTSGGPRANTGELFF
TRBV7-9	.	TRBJ2-3	14	CASSLPSPTDTQYF
TRBV19	.	TRBJ1-5	14	CASRNGTANQPQHF
TRBV9	.	TRBJ2-3	17	CASSVDVALRGTDTQYF
TRBV6-1	large	TRBJ2-3	12	CASTLAGDTQYF
TRBV14	.	TRBJ2-7	15	CASSQGSGASYEQYF
TRBV20-1	.	TRBJ2-3	14	CSARRGARTDTQYF
TRBV4-2	.	TRBJ2-5	15	CASSQDVTGQETQYF
TRBV6-2/TRBV6-3	large	TRBJ2-2	15	CASSPRASGAGELFF
TRBV20-1	.	TRBJ2-5	13	CSAPGLFEETQYF
TRBV6-5	.	TRBJ1-5	14	CASSPDSSNQPQHF
TRBV6-5	medium-sized	TRBJ1-5	14	CASSLGGSNQPQHF
TRBV2	.	TRBJ2-3	16	CASSRSGGRSTDTQYF
TRBV6-5	medium-sized	TRBJ2-7	14	CASTDPGPTYEQYF
TRBV7-9	.	TRBJ1-4	14	CASSFAGGGEKLFF
TRBV7-2	medium-sized	TRBJ2-1	14	CASSLTISDGEQFF